The 11 T cell receptor beta chains in this list originate from one sample, sequenced in a study of blood T cells in healthy people across ages. With a J-beta primer mix and a sample-barcoded 5' primer, a second PCR ran about 6 to 11 cycles. TCRdb re-derived calls from the 5' RACE reads in MiXCR, one entry per CDR3 protein. The sample lists approximately 1,100,000 distinct CDR3 sequences; over 35% were seen once. The sequencing sample was made of blood. The source of these receptors is a woman aged 55-69 years in good health.

This clonotype was picked up a small number of times. The V call is TRBV4-2, the J call TRBJ2-3, with D possibly being TRBD2 (6 bases). This CDR3 spans 17 amino acids. V gave up 6 bases and J gave up 2 bases, with 21 bases separating them. Germline CDR1 LGHNA, CDR2 YNFKEQ. The CDR3 sequence is CASSHRDSQGNTDTQYF. The CDR3 bases are TGTGCCAGCAGTCACCGGGACTCTCAGGGCAACACAGATACGCAGTATTTT.

This clonotype was picked up a small number of times. The chain is built from TRBV5-1 and TRBJ2-7; the match to TRBD2 covers 10 bases. Germline values: CDR1 SGHRS, CDR2 YFSETQ. This CDR3 has 15 residues. J gave up 7 bases and V 1 base, and 8 bases lay outside the gene matches. The CDR3 reads CASSLLLAGEGEQYF. DNA for the CDR3: TGCGCCAGCAGCTTGCTCCTAGCGGGAGAGGGAGAGCAGTACTTC.

The CDR3 loop reads CSASSGTAGVGGLHNEQFF. CDR3 nucleotide sequence: TGCAGTGCTTCCAGTGGGACAGCGGGGGTAGGGGGATTGCACAATGAGCAGTTCTTC. The V call is TRBV20-1, the J call TRBJ2-1; possible D gene TRBD2, 8 bases. Germline loops: CDR1 DFQATT, CDR2 SNEGSKA (reference sequence). This CDR3 has 19 residues. V was clipped by 5 bases and J by 5 bases, with 31 bases between them.

V usage is TRBV15 and J usage is TRBJ2-2; either TRBD1 or TRBD2 may supply D (5 bases each). The V end was cut by 0 bases, the J end by 6 bases, with 8 bases between. Germline assignment: CDR1 LNHNV and CDR2 YYDKDF (reference sequence). The CDR3 runs 14 residues. CDR3 nucleotide sequence: TGTGCCACCAGCAGAGATGGGGGATCCGGGGAGCTGTTTTTT. This sequence encodes CATSRDGGSGELFF.

The chain has TRBV20-1 and TRBJ1-1; possibly TRBD1 for D (5 bases). V lost 8 bases and J 5 bases, leaving 18 bases between the germline ends. The CDR3 has 13 residues. CDR1 is DFQATT and CDR2 is SNEGSKA in the germline V gene (reference sequence). The CDR3 sequence is CSPRDGGRTEAFF. In DNA, the CDR3 is TGCAGTCCGAGGGACGGCGGGAGAACTGAAGCTTTCTTT.

Details on this clonotype: With a much larger clone just one base away, this may be a read error. The chain couples TRBV20-1 to TRBJ2-1; D is possibly TRBD1 or TRBD2 (5 bases each). The DNA end is more similar to TRBJ2-7, so the J call may be wrong. The CDR3 runs 15 residues. Germline lookup yields CDR1 DFQATT and CDR2 SNEGSKA (reference sequence). The CDR3 sequence: CSATYRRGLYNEQYF. CDR3 sequence (DNA): TGCAGTGCCACGTATCGACGGGGCCTCTACAATGAGCAGTACTTC.

The chain combines TRBV28 with TRBJ2-3; 10 nucleotides line up with TRBD1. V gave up 2 bases and J gave up 0 bases; unmatched junction bases: 2. Germline CDR1 is MDHEN and CDR2 is SYDVKM. CDR3 size: 16 residues. In DNA, the CDR3 is TGTGCCAGCAGTTTAGAGGGACAGGGGAGCACAGATACGCAGTATTTT. This encodes CASSLEGQGSTDTQYF.

The chain couples TRBV9 to TRBJ2-3, with TRBD1 matching 7 bases. Trimming at V came to 4 bases and at J to 1 base, leaving 9 bases not matched to a gene. The germline V gene has CDR1 SGDLS and CDR2 YYNGEE. This CDR3 contains 16 residues. The CDR3 DNA reads TGTGCCAGCAGCAACCGACAGGGAGACCGCACAGATACGCAGTATTTT. This translates into CASSNRQGDRTDTQYF. The full variable domain, completed using reference TRBV9 and TRBJ2-3, is DSGVTQTPKHLITATGQRVTLRCSPRSGDLSVYWYQQSLDQGLQFLIQYYNGEERAKGNILERFSAQQFPDLHSELNLSSLELGDSALYFCASSNRQGDRTDTQYFGPGTRLTVL.

There are a few counts of this clonotype. DNA for the CDR3: TGTGCCAGCAGTGAATTGGGCACCCAGTACTTC. Residues: CASSELGTQYF. The chain has TRBV25-1 and TRBJ2-5; no firm D call. V dropped 1 base and J dropped 8 bases, with 5 bases sitting between them. Germline CDR1 is MGHDK and CDR2 is SYGVNS. This CDR3 has 11 amino acids.

The rearrangement joins TRBV6-1 to TRBJ2-1, with TRBD1 identical over 10 bases. CDR1 and CDR2 from the germline V gene are MNHNS and SASEGT. Trimming at V came to 1 base and at J to 7 bases, leaving 4 bases not matched to a gene. This CDR3 comprises 15 residues. The CDR3 sequence: CASSEDRDRGNEQFF. CDR3 sequence (DNA): TGTGCCAGCAGTGAAGACCGGGACAGGGGTAATGAGCAGTTCTTC.

DNA of the CDR3: TGTGCCATCAGTGACCGTTCGGGACAGGGGGACTATGGCTACACCTTC. As protein: CAISDRSGQGDYGYTF. The rearrangement joins TRBV10-3 to TRBJ1-2, with 11 positions matching TRBD1. The V and J ends lost 3 bases and 3 bases, in that order; junction bases with no gene match: 6. Germline lookup yields CDR1 ENHRY and CDR2 SYGVKD. The CDR3 contains 16 residues.